Listed below are T cell receptor beta chains from one sample, sequenced in a study of blood T cells in healthy people across ages. TCRdb reprocessed the 5' RACE reads with MiXCR, giving one entry per CDR3 protein. The table has around 690,000 distinct CDR3 sequences, around three fifths seen once. The source material was blood. Source of these receptors: a man aged 55-75 years in good health. Both conserved end residues are part of each CDR3. The D gene is left open where the match is weak. The size field is filled for only some rows; it gives once, few, many or a size class.

TRBJ2-1	TRBV29-1	.	many	CSVELVGRGQFF	TGCAGCGTTGAATTGGTGGGCCGGGGGCAGTTCTTC
TRBJ1-1	TRBV20-1	.	few	CSARFGFGQNTEAFF	TGCAGTGCTAGATTTGGTTTTGGTCAGAACACTGAAGCTTTCTTT
TRBJ2-1	TRBV2	.	.	CASRWGPGGEQFF	TGTGCCAGCAGGTGGGGCCCCGGGGGTGAGCAGTTCTTC
TRBJ2-7	TRBV13	.	many	CASSLEARWGEQYF	TGTGCCAGCAGCTTAGAAGCCCGGTGGGGCGAGCAGTACTTC
TRBJ2-7	TRBV5-6	.	.	CASSFSTGLSSYEQYF	TGTGCCAGCAGCTTCAGCACGGGACTCAGCTCCTACGAGCAGTACTTC
TRBJ2-1	TRBV5-1	TRBD1	.	CASSFRQGTGNEQFF	TGCGCCAGCAGCTTCCGACAGGGAACTGGGAATGAGCAGTTCTTC
TRBJ2-2	TRBV29-1	.	.	CSVETRTNTGELFF	TGCAGCGTTGAAACACGTACGAACACCGGGGAGCTGTTTTTT
TRBJ1-2	TRBV10-3	TRBD1	.	CAISDPGQGINYGYTF	TGTGCCATCAGTGATCCGGGACAGGGAATCAACTATGGCTACACCTTC
TRBJ2-2	TRBV12-3/TRBV12-4	TRBD2	once	CASRIAGGNTGELFF	TGCGCCAGCAGAATAGCGGGGGGGAACACCGGGGAGCTGTTTTTT
TRBJ1-6	TRBV5-1	.	few	CASSFSEGLNSPLHF	TGCGCCAGCAGCTTTTCCGAGGGGCTTAATTCACCCCTCCACTTT
TRBJ2-7	TRBV6-1	TRBD2	.	CASSKAGTSGTYEQYF	TGTGCCAGCAGTAAAGCCGGGACTAGCGGTACCTACGAGCAGTACTTC
TRBJ1-1	TRBV3-1	.	.	CASSQGEELGAFF	TGTGCCAGCAGCCAAGGGGAGGAGTTAGGAGCTTTCTTT
TRBJ2-3	TRBV12-3/TRBV12-4	.	few	CASRGRGGLTDTQYF	TGTGCCAGCAGGGGTAGGGGGGGCCTTACAGATACGCAGTATTTT
TRBJ2-3	TRBV25-1	.	.	CASSEPAQGITDTQYF	TGTGCCAGCAGTGAACCCGCTCAGGGGATCACAGATACGCAGTATTTT
TRBJ2-3	TRBV3-1	.	many	CASSQGGTDTQYF	TGTGCCAGCAGCCAAGGAGGCACAGATACGCAGTATTTT
TRBJ1-4	TRBV7-2	TRBD1	.	CADRATNEKLFF	TGTGCAGACAGGGCTACTAATGAAAAACTGTTTTTT
TRBJ1-4	TRBV6-5	.	.	CASSGSFATNEKLFF	TGTGCCAGCTCGGGCTCCTTTGCAACTAATGAAAAACTGTTTTTT
TRBJ1-2	TRBV7-2	.	.	CASSSEQGYYGYTF	TGTGCCAGCAGCTCTGAACAGGGATACTATGGCTACACCTTC
TRBJ2-1	TRBV29-1	.	few	CSVEGQGTDEQFF	TGCAGCGTTGAAGGCCAGGGTACGGATGAGCAGTTCTTC
TRBJ1-1	TRBV9	TRBD1	few	CASSVASGQGGAEAFF	TGTGCCAGCAGCGTAGCGAGTGGGCAGGGGGGCGCTGAAGCTTTCTTT
TRBJ2-7	TRBV4-1	.	few	CASSQDQTQGGYEQYF	TGCGCCAGCAGCCAAGATCAGACACAGGGCGGCTACGAGCAGTACTTC
TRBJ2-4	TRBV6-1	.	.	CASSEATGAKNIQYF	TGTGCCAGCAGTGAAGCGACGGGGGCCAAAAACATTCAGTACTTC
TRBJ2-1	TRBV3-1	.	.	CASSQGSVYNEQFF	TGTGCCAGCAGCCAGGGGTCGGTATACAATGAGCAGTTCTTC
TRBJ1-2	TRBV20-1	TRBD1	few	CSARAWDRVRNGYTF	TGCAGTGCTAGAGCTTGGGACAGGGTCAGAAATGGCTACACCTTC
TRBJ2-5	TRBV7-2	.	once	CASSSTGVREQYF	TGTGCCAGCAGCTCCACAGGGGTTCGGGAGCAGTACTTC
TRBJ2-1	TRBV10-1	TRBD2	.	CASSEIDGVGTRPYNEQFF	TGCGCCAGCAGTGAAATTGATGGGGTAGGGACTAGGCCGTACAATGAGCAGTTCTTC
TRBJ2-3	TRBV7-6	.	few	CASSLAAPPNYYVTQYF	TGTGCCAGCAGCTTAGCGGCCCCCCCTAACTATTACGTTACGCAGTATTTT
TRBJ2-7	TRBV12-5	TRBD2	.	CASGLVLERGVTDEQYF	TGTGCTAGTGGTTTGGTACTGGAGCGGGGGGTGACGGACGAGCAGTACTTC
TRBJ1-2	TRBV10-3	TRBD1	.	CAIRTGTANYGYTF	TGTGCCATCAGGACCGGGACAGCTAACTATGGCTACACCTTC
TRBJ2-7	TRBV5-5	.	.	CASSFSPGLYEQYF	TGTGCCAGCAGCTTTTCCCCAGGTTTGTACGAGCAGTACTTC
TRBJ2-7	TRBV27	.	few	CASSAGAGAYEQYF	TGTGCCAGCAGCGCCGGGGCTGGGGCCTACGAGCAGTACTTC
TRBJ2-3	TRBV11-2	TRBD2	.	CASSFGGGRSQYF	TGTGCCAGCAGCTTCGGGGGGGGCCGATCGCAGTATTTT
TRBJ2-3	TRBV12-3/TRBV12-4	TRBD2	few	CASSGGGGTDTQYF	TGTGCCAGCAGTGGCGGGGGGGGCACAGATACGCAGTATTTT
TRBJ2-1	TRBV5-1	.	.	CASSLGTRDNEQFF	TGCGCCAGCAGCCTCGGGACTCGAGACAATGAGCAGTTCTTC
TRBJ1-5	TRBV10-2	TRBD1	.	CASSESHRGGSNQPQHF	TGCGCCAGCAGTGAGTCTCACAGGGGTGGGAGCAATCAGCCCCAGCATTTT